This T cell receptor beta chain comes out of a study of CD8 T cells in cerebrospinal fluid in Alzheimer's disease (dated by TCRdb to about 2020). Broadly, across the study: CSF T cell clonal expansion was assessed with two single-cell approaches: plate-based nested PCR sequencing and droplet-based sequencing. CSF gene-expression analysis, which included Parkinson's disease patients, covered about two dozen samples in total. Whether clonally expanded T cells were present in cerebrospinal fluid from healthy elderly individuals and from patients with neurodegenerative disease was tested. The droplet-based CSF analysis comparing patients with controls included ten or so healthy controls (approximately 11,000 cells) and ten or so patients with MCI or Alzheimer's disease (more than 10,000 cells).

All participants were free of acute infectious disease and in good physical condition. Neurodegeneration in patients was confirmed using biomarkers including neurofilament, amyloid-beta and tau. Live CSF cells for droplet-based sequencing were sorted with a live/dead marker. To pellet immune cells, CSF obtained by lumbar puncture was centrifuged at 300g. Each CSF sample was examined for red blood cells, and any sample with blood contamination was excluded. CSF cells were cryopreserved in freezing medium, frozen overnight at -80 degrees C, and subsequently stored in liquid nitrogen. CSF samples were stored for less than seven months before analysis. Library preparation used 10x single-cell sequencing. 10X Genomics single-cell V(D)J and 5' gene-expression libraries were used to profile CSF cells. CSF single-cell TCR libraries were sequenced on an Illumina NextSeq550. Per the source publication's procedure: V(D)J reads were aligned to the vdj-GRCh38 alts ensemble 2.0.0 reference and processed with the Cell Ranger vdj pipeline. Clonotypes were defined as cell barcodes sharing the same set of productive CDR3 nucleotide sequences. Clonotype information was added to Seurat v3.0 gene-expression metadata to link clonality with transcriptional profiles. Any CSF cell with more than 1,800 genes, more than 7,500 UMIs or more than 10% mitochondrial reads was removed. CDR3-beta sequences were compared against VDJdb to identify TCRs with known antigen specificity. The network analysis of clone sharing was performed with the R package qgraph and was limited to TCRs that had complete alpha and beta chains. The reads went through TCRdb reprocessing, and each CDR3 protein sequence gets one entry with no DNA. TCRdb, not the authors, supplied the V and J calls. The table for this sample shows roughly 1,500 distinct CDR3 sequences. The top ten clonotypes cover about 6% of the sample.

What the research found in general, with its limitations: In pooled data, a highly expanded clone (at least 3% of TCRs) was found in 1 of 10 healthy subjects versus most of the 6 Alzheimer's patients. The EBV-specific clones were neither the most highly expanded clones nor enriched among patients. A higher percentage of TCRs was made up by the largest CSF clone in patients with MCI or Alzheimer's disease than in controls. The overall clonality comparison included only samples with detectable clones (roughly eleven healthy, 5 MCI, 5 AD, 6 PD). The authors cautioned that detecting EBV-specific TCRs in CSF does not establish a causal link between EBV and Alzheimer's disease.

The CDR3 runs 14 amino acids, cysteine and phenylalanine included. DNA is not recorded here. CDR1 and CDR2 are drawn from the germline V gene (reference sequence): MNHEY, SMNVEV. Its frequency places this clonotype as medium-sized (0.01 to 0.1%); no count is recorded. Its binding antigen is unknown. The chain uses TRBV27 and TRBJ1-6; the D call from TCRdb, TRBD1, cannot be confirmed without DNA. The sequence came from a human donor with Alzheimer's disease. The sequenced sample was cerebrospinal fluid. CDR3 reads: CASSLMGALSPLHF.